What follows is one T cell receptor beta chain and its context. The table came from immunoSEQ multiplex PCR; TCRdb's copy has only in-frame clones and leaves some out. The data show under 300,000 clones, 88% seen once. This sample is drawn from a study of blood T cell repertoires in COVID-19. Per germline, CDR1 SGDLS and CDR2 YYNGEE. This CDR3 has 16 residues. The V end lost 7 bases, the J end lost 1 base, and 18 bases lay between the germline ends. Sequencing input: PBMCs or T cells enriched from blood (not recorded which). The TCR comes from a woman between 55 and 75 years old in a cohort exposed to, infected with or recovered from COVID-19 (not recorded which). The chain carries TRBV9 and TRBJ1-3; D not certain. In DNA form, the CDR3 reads TGTGCCAGCGGACTCAATGTCCGAAAGTCTGGAAACACCATATATTTT. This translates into CASGLNVRKSGNTIYF.